These 25 T cell receptor beta chains were sequenced from one sample in a study of tissue T cells after allogeneic stem cell transplantation. Stated time point: mouse harvest day 7 after allogeneic transplant. Tail vein injection delivered 10^7 T-cell-depleted bone marrow cells and 10^6 splenic CD5+ T cells. TCRdb's table, derived via immunoSEQ multiplex PCR, lists solely in-frame clones and lacks some. Of 7,500 to 10,000 clones listed, about 44% are singletons. Material for sequencing was gut tissue. These receptors were obtained from a female BALB/c mouse given C57BL/6 T cells with graft-versus-host disease after an allogeneic hematopoietic cell transplant.

As regards this clone: These gene names are mouse names. The read ends 1 residue early relative to the CDR3; the germline J gene fills the gap. The rearrangement uses TRBV12-1 and TRBJ2-7; D is tentatively TRBD1 or TRBD2 (5 bases each). V lost 4 bases to trimming and J lost 0 bases, with 9 bases between them. CDR1 and CDR2 from the germline V gene are SGHSN and HYEKVE. The CDR3 length is 13 residues. The CDR3 spells CASSPGRSYEQYF. CDR3 bases read: TGTGCCAGCTCCCCGGGGCGCTCCTATGAACAGTAC.

This clone was detected only a few times. The genes are named according to mouse. The CDR3 end falls 1 residue outside the read, so it is completed with the germline J gene. The rearrangement joins TRBV12-1 to TRBJ2-4; tentative D call: TRBD1 (6 bases). The germline CDR1 and CDR2 sequences are SGHSN and HYEKVE. Deletions cut 2 bases from V and 5 bases from J, with 10 bases between. The CDR3 runs 13 residues. Partial CDR3 DNA: TGTGCCAGCTCTCCCACAGGGAGAAACACCTTGTAC. Its translation: CASSPTGRNTLY. The entire CDR3 protein reads CASSPTGRNTLYF.

This clone is medium-sized. Mouse gene names apply. The read gets to within 1 residue of the CDR3 end, and the germline J gene fills in the rest. The chain recombines TRBV13-1 with TRBJ2-1; D is undetermined. Trimming took off 5 bases at V and 6 bases at J, with 6 bases between the two ends. The CDR3 has 11 residues. In germline, CDR1 is NSHNY, CDR2 SYGAGN. The sequenced CDR3 bases are TGTGCCAGCAGGAATGGTGCTGAGCAGTTC. Its translation is CASRNGAEQF. The whole CDR3 protein is CASRNGAEQFF.

This clone was detected only a few times. Gene names denote mouse genes. The missing CDR3 end, 1 residue past where the read stops, is filled in from the germline J gene. V and J are TRBV3 and TRBJ1-2; D gene uncertain. This CDR3 spans 13 amino acids. Trimming stripped 2 bases from V and 0 bases from J, with 4 bases between. Germline loops: CDR1 SNHLY, CDR2 FYNGKV (reference sequence). The chain's CDR3 is CASSLTANSDYTF. The part of the CDR3 DNA that was read is TGTGCCAGCAGCTTAACGGCAAACTCCGACTACACC.

This clone has just one count. Gene names denote mouse genes. Read sequence stops 1 residue before the CDR3 end, and the germline J gene provides the missing end. The chain is built from TRBV26 and TRBJ2-2; TRBD1 matches at 8 bases. There are 15 residues in the CDR3. Germline V gene data show CDR1 as KGHPV and CDR2 as FQNQEV (reference sequence). With V trimmed by 2 bases and J by 3 bases, 2 bases remained unmatched. The DNA read from the CDR3 is TGTGCCAGCAGTCTGGGACAGGGTCACACCGGGCAGCTCTAC. Protein: CASSLGQGHTGQLY. The CDR3 in its entirety is CASSLGQGHTGQLYF.

With respect to this clone: Any gene name here is a mouse gene name. The CDR3 end lies 1 residue beyond the end of the read and is filled in from the germline J gene. V and J are TRBV31 and TRBJ2-3, with TRBD2 matching 12 bases. The V and J ends lost 2 bases and 0 bases, in that order; junction bases with no gene match: 6. The CDR3 has 17 residues. Germline CDR1 reads GKSSPN; CDR2 reads SITVG. The CDR3 is CAWSSGTGGLSAETLYF. The DNA read from the CDR3 is TGTGCCTGGAGTTCCGGGACTGGGGGGCTTAGTGCAGAAACGCTGTAT.

As regards this clone: Gene names refer to mouse genes. The read stops 1 residue short of the end of the CDR3; the missing end is completed from the germline J gene. The V gene is TRBV16, the J gene TRBJ2-2; D unresolved. The V end was cut by 6 bases, the J end by 2 bases, with 4 bases between. The CDR3 runs 12 residues. Germline-derived CDR1 and CDR2 are SGHSA and FRNQAP. Incomplete CDR3 DNA: TGTGCAAGCAGGGACAACACCGGGCAGCTCTAC. It encodes CASRDNTGQLY. The whole CDR3 sequence reads CASRDNTGQLYF.

On this clone itself: Gene names are the mouse ones. The CDR3 end is not reached by the read, which stops 1 residue before it; the germline J gene fills it in. The V and J genes are TRBV3 and TRBJ2-4; D is perhaps TRBD2 (6 bases). The CDR3 consists of 14 residues. Germline V gene lookup returns CDR1 SNHLY and CDR2 FYNGKV (reference sequence). The V and J ends lost 2 bases and 4 bases respectively, with 10 bases between them. The CDR3 region is CASSLISGENTLYF. The CDR3 bases that were read are TGTGCCAGCAGCTTAATTTCTGGGGAAAACACCTTGTAC.

Note on this clone: Mouse names are used for the genes. The CDR3 goes on 1 residue after the read ends, and that part is filled in from the germline J gene. The J gene is TRBJ1-2, the V gene TRBV26; weak D call: TRBD1 (5 bases). The CDR3 has 13 residues. Germline V gene lookup returns CDR1 KGHPV and CDR2 FQNQEV (reference sequence). The ends were cut back, 2 bases at V and 3 bases at J, with 7 bases in the middle. CDR3: CASSLQGHSDYTF. Incomplete CDR3 DNA: TGTGCCAGCAGTCTGCAGGGCCACTCCGACTACACC.

This clone has only a few counts. Here the gene names and germline are mouse. The read ends 1 residue shy of where the CDR3 ends; the end is completed using the germline J gene. The chain links TRBV26 to TRBJ2-2, with TRBD1 matching 8 bases. The V gene end was trimmed by 3 bases and the J gene end by 4 bases; junction bases not matched to a gene: 4. The germline gives CDR1 KGHPV, CDR2 FQNQEV (reference sequence). The CDR3 runs 15 residues. The CDR3 region is CASSLRTGTTGQLYF. The CDR3 DNA, read in part, is TGTGCCAGCAGTCTCAGGACAGGGACCACCGGGCAGCTCTAC.

By share, this clone counts as medium-sized (0.01 to 0.1%). Each gene name is a mouse one. The CDR3 is cut off 1 residue early in the read; its end comes from the germline J gene. The chain links TRBV14 to TRBJ2-5; TRBD2 agrees at 8 bases. CDR1 and CDR2 from the germline V gene are SGHDT and FRDEAV. The CDR3 length is 13 residues. The V gene end was trimmed by 2 bases and the J gene end by 6 bases; junction bases not matched to a gene: 2. The CDR3: CASSFAGGDTQYF. CDR3 DNA, as far as it was read: TGTGCCAGCAGTTTTGCTGGGGGGGACACCCAGTAC.

As concerns this clone: Gene labels here are mouse ones. The DNA ends 1 residue before the CDR3 does, and the rest of the CDR3 is filled in from the germline J gene. V and J are TRBV12-1 and TRBJ2-7; TRBD2 agrees at 10 bases. The CDR3 has 13 amino acids. J gave up 5 bases and V 4 bases, and 4 bases lay outside the gene matches. The germline CDR1 and CDR2 sequences are SGHSN and HYEKVE. The DNA read from the CDR3 is TGTGCCAGCTCACACTGGGGGGGGGATGAACAGTAC. It yields the protein CASSHWGGDEQY. The full CDR3 reads CASSHWGGDEQYF.

This clone is medium-sized by share. Here the gene names and germline are mouse. The read ends 1 residue early relative to the CDR3; the germline J gene fills the gap. This rearrangement joins TRBV15 to TRBJ2-7; 9 bases are a match to TRBD2. The ends lost 3 bases at V and 0 bases at J; junction bases unmatched: 3. CDR3 size: 15 residues. CDR1 SGHND and CDR2 FRSKSL come from the germline V gene. The sequenced CDR3 bases are TGTGCCAGCAGTTTCTGGGGGGGGAGCTCCTATGAACAGTAC. It is translated as CASSFWGGSSYEQY. The whole CDR3 protein is CASSFWGGSSYEQYF.

A remark on this clone: Mouse gene names and germline throughout. Coverage ceases 1 residue before the CDR3 finishes, and the germline J gene fills in the end. The V call is TRBV26, the J call TRBJ2-3, with D possibly being TRBD1 or TRBD2 (6 bases each). The CDR3 covers 15 residues. The germline V gene encodes CDR1 KGHPV and CDR2 FQNQEV (reference sequence). V gave up 2 bases and J gave up 1 base, with 10 bases separating them. CDR3 DNA (partial): TGTGCCAGCAGTCTGCGGGGGCGAGGTGCAGAAACGCTGTAT. Protein sequence: CASSLRGRGAETLY. The CDR3 as a whole reads CASSLRGRGAETLYF.

This clone appeared a single time. The gene names given are mouse names. The read falls 1 residue short of the CDR3 end, and the missing part is taken from the germline J gene. This chain links TRBV23 with TRBJ2-4; the table's D call TRBD2 went unverified against the DNA. CDR1 is KGHTA, CDR2 FQNQQP, per germline. The CDR3 is 17 residues long. The part of the CDR3 DNA that was read is TGCTCCAGCAGCCCAATTGGGGGGCGCAGAAGTCAAAACACCTTGTAC. Protein product: CSSSPIGGRRSQNTLY. The full CDR3 sequence reads CSSSPIGGRRSQNTLYF.

Concerning this clone: The listed genes are named as in mouse. The read halts 1 residue ahead of the CDR3 end, with the missing end drawn from the germline J gene. This chain uses TRBV20 with TRBJ2-4; TRBD2 agrees at 10 bases. V was clipped by 3 bases and J by 4 bases; unmatched bases: 1. This CDR3 spans 13 amino acids. From germline, CDR1 is GFQATS and CDR2 STVNSAI. CDR3 DNA (partial): TGTGGTGCTAGAGGACTGGGGGAAAACACCTTGTAC. Its protein is CGARGLGENTLY. The whole CDR3 sequence is CGARGLGENTLYF.

A few counts support this clone. Gene names refer to mouse genes. The read is 1 residue too short to cover the CDR3 end, so that end is filled in from the germline J gene. The V and J genes are TRBV26 and TRBJ1-3; D unclear. CDR3 size: 14 residues. The ends were cut back, 2 bases at V and 0 bases at J, with 5 bases in the middle. Germline CDR1 and CDR2: KGHPV and FQNQEV (reference sequence). The part of the CDR3 DNA that was read is TGTGCCAGCAGTCTGGGTGCTTCTGGAAATACGCTCTAT. As protein: CASSLGASGNTLY. The CDR3 reads in full as CASSLGASGNTLYF.

This clone was counted only a few times. Gene names are mouse gene names. Read sequence stops 1 residue before the CDR3 end, and the germline J gene provides the missing end. The same CDR3 also results from other DNA sequences found in this sample. This chain joins TRBV26 and TRBJ1-1, with a tentative D call TRBD1 (5 bases). The germline V and J ends were trimmed by 4 bases and 0 bases, with 6 bases remaining between them. The CDR3 loop spans 13 amino acids. Per the germline V gene, CDR1 is KGHPV and CDR2 is FQNQEV (reference sequence). The sequenced CDR3 bases are TGTGCCAGCAGTCCGGGACAGAACACAGAAGTCTTC. It specifies CASSPGQNTEVF. The CDR3, in full, reads CASSPGQNTEVFF. Using reference TRBV26 and TRBJ1-1 for the parts outside the CDR3, the full variable domain is NSKVIQTPRYLVKGQGQKAKMRCIPEKGHPVVFWYQQNKNNEFKFLINFQNQEVLQQIDMTEKRFSAECPSNSPCSLEIQSSEAGDSALYLCASSPGQNTEVFFGKGTRLTVV.

Remarks on this clone: The listed genes are named as in mouse. The sequenced fragment ends 1 residue before the CDR3 boundary, so the rest is inferred from the germline J gene. This chain joins TRBV23 and TRBJ2-5. This CDR3 has 14 residues. Per the germline V gene, CDR1 is KGHTA and CDR2 is FQNQQP. Partial CDR3 DNA: TGCTCCAGCAGTCAATCCGCAATCCAAGACACCCAGTAC. It translates to CSSSQSAIQDTQY. In full, the CDR3 is CSSSQSAIQDTQYF.

With regard to this clone: Gene names refer to mouse genes. CDR3 in amino acids: CASSTGGVNERLFF. The part of the CDR3 DNA that was read is TGTGCTAGCAGTACGGGGGGGGTCAACGAAAGATTATTT. The chain links TRBV17 to TRBJ1-4; tentative D call: TRBD1 (5 bases). The read ends 1 residue shy of where the CDR3 ends; the end is completed using the germline J gene. This CDR3 is built from 14 residues. CDR1 is MNHDT and CDR2 is YYDKIL in the germline V gene. The V end lost 4 bases, the J end lost 4 bases, and 10 bases lay between the germline ends.

In its sample, this clone was seen a few times. Gene names follow the mouse nomenclature. The read finishes 1 residue shy of the CDR3 end, and the germline J gene is used to complete it. The chain uses TRBV26 and TRBJ1-4; D possibly corresponds to TRBD1 (6 bases). Germline assignment: CDR1 KGHPV and CDR2 FQNQEV (reference sequence). The CDR3 is made up of 14 amino acids. V was shortened by 6 bases and J by 0 bases, with 8 bases between the two germline ends. CDR3 bases read: TGTGCCAGCAGCCGGACAGTTTCCAACGAAAGATTATTT. This gives the protein CASSRTVSNERLF. The whole CDR3 reads CASSRTVSNERLFF.

This clone was recorded a few times. Mouse germline and gene names are used. The read ends 1 residue shy of where the CDR3 ends; the end is completed using the germline J gene. The chain carries TRBV13-2 and TRBJ1-1; TRBD1 aligns across 9 bases. CDR3 length: 12 amino acids. The germline V gene has CDR1 NNHNN and CDR2 SYGAGS (reference sequence). Germline trimming cut 5 bases from V and 4 bases from J; bases unmatched to any gene: 0. Incomplete CDR3 DNA: TGTGCCAGCGGGACAGGGGGCACAGAAGTCTTC. Residues: CASGTGGTEVF. The whole CDR3 reads CASGTGGTEVFF.

This clone was recorded a few times. Genes here carry mouse names. Read coverage stops 1 residue before the CDR3 terminus; the germline J gene supplies the remainder. The chain carries TRBV12-2 and TRBJ2-2, with D possibly being TRBD1 or TRBD2 (5 bases each). V lost 5 bases, J lost 8 bases, and 8 bases lay in between. Germline V gene sequence: CDR1 SGHLS, CDR2 HYDKME. The CDR3 totals 11 residues. Partial CDR3 DNA: TGTGCCAGCTGGGGGAGGGGGCAGCTCTAC. This codes for CASWGRGQLY. The complete CDR3 sequence is CASWGRGQLYF.

A note on this clone: Germline and genes: mouse. The read ends 1 residue shy of where the CDR3 ends; the end is completed using the germline J gene. The gene calls are TRBV13-2 and TRBJ1-1; D is uncertain. The CDR3 is 15 residues long. The germline V gene has CDR1 NNHNN and CDR2 SYGAGS (reference sequence). Trimming removed 1 base at V and 0 bases at J, with 10 bases between. The DNA read from the CDR3 is TGTGCCAGCGGTGATCTCTCCACTGCAAACACAGAAGTCTTC. Protein product: CASGDLSTANTEVF. The entire CDR3 is CASGDLSTANTEVFF.

Of note for this clone: Gene names refer to mouse genes. The CDR3 end lies 1 residue beyond the end of the read and is filled in from the germline J gene. The rearrangement links TRBV12-2 to TRBJ2-1; 8 positions match TRBD2. CDR3 size: 14 residues. Germline lookup yields CDR1 SGHLS and CDR2 HYDKME. The trim removed 2 bases at V and 5 bases at J, leaving 4 bases unmatched. The CDR3 bases that were read are TGTGCCAGCTCTCCACTGGGGGTCCATGCTGAGCAGTTC. Translated, it gives CASSPLGVHAEQF. The complete CDR3 protein is CASSPLGVHAEQFF.